The clone carrying this T cell receptor (beta chain) was observed many times. Its target is unknown. This sample is part of a study of T cell repertoires in cytomegalovirus infection. General study findings and limits: Cumulative public TCR beta family frequency identified carriers of CMV plus the relevant HLA.

MiXCR, run by TCRdb on the reads, gives a single entry per CDR3 protein. The table records more than 200,000 distinct CDR3 sequences, roughly 10% of them present only once. CDR1 SGHTA and CDR2 FQGNSA come from the germline V gene. This CDR3 spans 15 amino acids. The ends lost 5 bases at V and 0 bases at J; junction bases unmatched: 3. Sequencing used PBMCs. This clonotype originated in a human donor in good health (CMV status not recorded). Some clones in this sample may be carry-over from other donors' samples. The V gene is TRBV7-2, the J gene TRBJ2-1; 8 bases line up with TRBD1. The CDR3 is CASSRTGNSYNEQFF. For the CDR3, the DNA is TGTGCCAGCAGCAGGACAGGGAACTCCTACAATGAGCAGTTCTTC.